These 31 T cell receptor beta chains were sequenced from one sample in a study of cytomegalovirus exposure and HLA in healthy donors. The study ran its PCR with 60 Vbeta and 13 Jbeta primers. Profiled with immunoSEQ multiplex PCR; TCRdb holds only in-frame clones, not every one. The sample lists over 150,000 clones; more than 65% were seen once. Sequenced material: PBMCs. These TCRs come from a woman aged 35 to 49 in good health and CMV-seropositive.

This clone was observed once. The V and J genes are TRBV6-1 and TRBJ2-5; possibly TRBD2 for D (5 bases). Germline lookup yields CDR1 MNHNS and CDR2 SASEGT. This CDR3 has 14 residues. The ends were cut back, 2 bases at V and 3 bases at J, with 10 bases in the middle. CDR3 coding DNA: TGTGCCAGCAGTGAAACTAGATTTGAAGAGACCCAGTACTTC. Residues: CASSETRFEETQYF.

The J gene is TRBJ1-6, the V gene TRBV5-8, with 8 positions matching TRBD1. CDR3 length: 14 residues. The junction had 7 bases not matched to a gene; V was cut back by 4 bases and J by 10 bases. Germline V gives CDR1 SGHTS, CDR2 YDEGEE. CDR3 protein: CASSGRGLLSPLHF. CDR3 sequence (DNA): TGTGCCAGCAGCGGCAGGGGGCTTTTGTCACCCCTCCACTTT. Supplemented by reference TRBV5-8 and TRBJ1-6, the full variable domain reads EAGVTQSPTHLIKTRGQQATLRCSPISGHTSVYWYQQALGLGLQFLLWYDEGEERNRGNFPPRFSGRQFPNYSSELNVNALELEDSALYLCASSGRGLLSPLHFGNGTRLTVT.

This clone was seen a handful of times. At one end the junction does not follow the germline gene, possibly because of a read error. V and J are TRBV19 and TRBJ2-6, with TRBD2 as a possible D gene (5 bases). The CDR3 is 15 residues long. The germline CDR1 and CDR2 sequences are LNHDA and SQIVND (reference sequence). This chain's CDR3 is CASTIGSSGANVLTF. CDR3 in DNA: TGTGCCAGTACTATAGGGAGTTCTGGGGCCAACGTCCTGACTTTC. The variable domain in full, with the rest retrieved from reference TRBV19 and TRBJ2-6, is DGGITQSPKYLFRKEGQNVTLSCEQNLNHDAMYWYRQDPGQGLRLIYYSQIVNDFQKGDIAEGYSVSREKKESFPLTVTSAQKNPTAFYLCASTIGSSGANVLTFGAGSRLTVL.

This clone has a handful of counts. The chain employs TRBV2 and TRBJ2-5; 12 bases match TRBD1. Matching the DNA end better, TRBJ2-7 makes the J call doubtful. This CDR3 comprises 15 residues. Germline values: CDR1 SNHLY, CDR2 FYNNEI. The chain's CDR3 is CASILWGQGANEQYF. The CDR3 coding sequence is TGTGCCAGCATCCTCTGGGGACAGGGGGCCAACGAGCAGTACTTC.

As to this clone: A junction boundary mismatches the germline segment, possibly from a read error. The CDR3: CASSNSGNAGELFF. DNA for the CDR3: TGTGCCAGCAGCAATAGCGGGAACGCCGGGGAGCTGTTTTTT. The chain combines TRBV5-4 with TRBJ2-2; 8 nucleotides match TRBD2. In germline, CDR1 is SGHNT, CDR2 YYREEE (reference sequence). The CDR3 runs 14 residues.

As regards this clone: Other DNA sequences in the sample encode the same CDR3. The chain is built from TRBV4-3 and TRBJ2-7; TRBD1 matches at 7 bases. V gave up 0 bases and J gave up 4 bases; unmatched junction bases: 0. The germline V gene encodes CDR1 LGHNA and CDR2 YSLEER. This CDR3 spans 13 amino acids. CDR3 DNA: TGCGCCAGCAGCCAAGACAGGGGGTACGAGCAGTACTTC. It is translated as CASSQDRGYEQYF.

This clone has only a few counts. J is TRBJ1-1 and V is TRBV18, with TRBD1 matching over 7 bases. CDR1 and CDR2 from the germline V gene are KGHSH and LQKENI. The CDR3 contains 16 residues. J was trimmed by 1 base and V by 4 bases; bases with no gene match: 9. CDR3 region: CASSRDSPPQNTEAFF. The CDR3 DNA follows: TGTGCCAGCTCACGGGACAGCCCGCCACAGAACACTGAAGCTTTCTTT.

This chain's CDR3 is CASSLLRVGQGDYGYTF. The CDR3 bases are TGTGCCAGCAGTTTATTGCGAGTGGGACAGGGCGACTATGGCTACACCTTC. The V call is TRBV28, the J call TRBJ1-2, with TRBD1 matching 9 bases. Germline loops: CDR1 MDHEN, CDR2 SYDVKM. The CDR3 contains 17 residues. J was trimmed by 3 bases and V by 1 base; bases with no gene match: 9.

This clone has a handful of counts. The chain joins TRBV28 to TRBJ2-7; possibly TRBD1 for D (6 bases). V dropped 5 bases and J dropped 9 bases, with 11 bases sitting between them. Germline CDR1 and CDR2: MDHEN and SYDVKM. The CDR3 contains 11 residues. The CDR3 is CASSRRQAQYF. The CDR3 DNA sequence: TGTGCCAGCAGTCGTAGACAGGCGCAGTACTTC.

The genes are TRBV7-8 and TRBJ2-1; 8 nucleotides agree with TRBD2. CDR3 size: 16 residues. V lost 5 bases and J lost 7; bases outside the gene matches: 13. The germline CDR1 and CDR2 sequences are SGHVS and FQNEAQ. The CDR3: CASSPGVPIAGNEQFF. CDR3 nucleotide sequence: TGTGCCAGCAGCCCGGGGGTCCCAATAGCGGGGAATGAGCAGTTCTTC.

The sample holds one count of this clone. The chain is built from TRBV6-1 and TRBJ1-5; D possibly corresponds to TRBD1 (5 bases). This CDR3 comprises 15 residues. The V gene lost 9 bases and the J gene lost 3 bases, with 18 bases spanning the gap. Per the germline V gene, CDR1 is MNHNS and CDR2 is SASEGT. The CDR3 DNA reads TGTGCCAGTAGAGCCCGACAGTCCCACAATCAGCCCCAGCATTTT. Amino acids: CASRARQSHNQPQHF.

This clone was recorded a few times. The CDR3 loop is CASSGQGLSTDTQYF. As DNA, the CDR3 is TGTGCCAGCAGCGGACAGGGGTTAAGCACAGATACGCAGTATTTT. The rearrangement joins TRBV6-1 to TRBJ2-3, with 9 bases that match TRBD1. Germline values: CDR1 MNHNS, CDR2 SASEGT. The CDR3 is 15 amino acids. Trimming took 6 bases from V and 0 from J; bases not matched to a gene: 4.

This clone appeared a few times. The genes are TRBV27 and TRBJ1-1; 7 bases fit TRBD1. Trimming cost V 2 bases and J 3 bases; bases outside gene matches: 9. The CDR3 spans 16 residues. The germline gives CDR1 MNHEY, CDR2 SMNVEV (reference sequence). This CDR3 is CASSLTSLGTDTEAFF. CDR3 coding DNA: TGTGCCAGCAGTTTAACCTCGTTAGGGACAGACACTGAAGCTTTCTTT.

This CDR3 reads CASSSQGTRGNTEAFF. The CDR3 coding sequence is TGTGCCAGCAGCTCACAGGGGACCCGGGGGAACACTGAAGCTTTCTTT. J is TRBJ1-1 and V is TRBV7-9; TRBD1 matches 7 bases. From germline, CDR1 is SEHNR and CDR2 FQNEAQ (reference sequence). CDR3 length: 16 amino acids. With 4 bases clipped from V and 1 base from J, the junction kept 9 bases outside the gene matches.

The chain links TRBV10-1 to TRBJ1-5; D possibly corresponds to TRBD1 (6 bases). V was cut by 3 bases and J by 7 bases, with 22 bases left in between. CDR3 length: 17 amino acids. Germline values: CDR1 WNHNN, CDR2 SYGVQD (reference sequence). For the CDR3, the DNA is TGCGCCAGCAGTGAATTAGGGGAGGGGGGGGCAAAACAGCCCCAGCATTTT. This encodes CASSELGEGGAKQPQHF.

This chain connects TRBV4-3 to TRBJ2-7; 11 bases fit TRBD1. Trimming took 5 bases from V and 1 from J; bases not matched to a gene: 4. Germline V gives CDR1 LGHNA, CDR2 YSLEER. The CDR3 sequence is 15 residues long. CDR3 loop: CASSYGTGGSYEQYF. CDR3 coding DNA: TGCGCCAGCAGCTACGGGACAGGGGGGTCCTACGAGCAGTACTTC.

The chain employs TRBV6-5 and TRBJ1-5, with unresolved D. The CDR3 has 11 residues. The ends were cut back, 5 bases at V and 15 bases at J, with 14 bases in the middle. Germline CDR1 and CDR2: MNHEY and SVGAGI. The CDR3 spells CASSPRSRSHF. The CDR3 region has the DNA TGTGCCAGCAGTCCCAGGTCCCGATCGCATTTT.

The chain combines TRBV6-5 with TRBJ2-2; 12 bases agree with TRBD1. With V trimmed by 4 bases and J by 8 bases, 8 bases remained unmatched. CDR1 and CDR2 (germline): MNHEY, SVGAGI. The CDR3 covers 16 residues. The CDR3 sequence is CASSSGTGGGRGELFF. The CDR3 DNA follows: TGTGCCAGCAGTTCCGGGACAGGGGGCGGGAGGGGGGAGCTGTTTTTT.

The rearrangement links TRBV7-8 to TRBJ2-5, with D tentatively TRBD1 (5 bases). Per germline, CDR1 SGHVS and CDR2 FQNEAQ. This CDR3 comprises 14 residues. The V and J ends lost 6 bases and 6 bases respectively, with 17 bases between them. The CDR3 here is CASRRQLQEKTQYF. In nucleotides, the CDR3 is TGTGCCAGCAGACGACAGTTGCAGGAGAAGACCCAGTACTTC.

J is TRBJ1-2 and V is TRBV6-1, with 9 bases that match TRBD1. The CDR3 is 14 residues long. The V gene's germline CDR1 is MNHNS and CDR2 SASEGT. The V segment lost 5 bases and the J segment 6 bases; nucleotides outside the gene matches: 7. The CDR3 DNA sequence: TGTGCCAGCAGTCCTAACAGGGGGCAAAATGGCTACACCTTC. It is translated as CASSPNRGQNGYTF.

This clone was counted once. A junction boundary mismatches the germline segment, possibly from a read error. The rearrangement links TRBV18 to TRBJ1-5; D is undetermined. The germline V gene has CDR1 KGHSH and CDR2 LQKENI. This CDR3 spans 12 amino acids. The CDR3 loop reads CASSPRGQPQNF. Written as DNA, the CDR3 is TGTGCCAGCTCACCACGAGGTCAGCCCCAGAATTTT. Based on the CDR3 plus reference TRBV18 and TRBJ1-5, the full variable domain is NAGVMQNPRHLVRRRGQEARLRCSPMKGHSHVYWYRQLPEEGLKFMVYLQKENIIDESGMPKERFSAEFPKEGPSILRIQQVVRGDSAAYFCASSPRGQPQNFGDGTRLSIL.

This rearrangement joins TRBV5-1 to TRBJ2-3, with TRBD2 matching 10 bases. CDR3 size: 15 residues. The ends lost 3 bases at V and 5 bases at J; junction bases unmatched: 6. Per germline, CDR1 SGHRS and CDR2 YFSETQ. The CDR3 DNA follows: TGCGCCAGCAGCTCGGGGACTAGCGTTGGAGATACGCAGTATTTT. Amino acid sequence: CASSSGTSVGDTQYF.

The V and J genes are TRBV27 and TRBJ2-7; the match to TRBD2 covers 8 bases. J lost 1 base, V lost 4 bases, and 6 bases had no gene match. This CDR3 is built from 15 residues. Germline V gene sequence: CDR1 MNHEY, CDR2 SMNVEV (reference sequence). As DNA, the CDR3 is TGTGCCAGCAGTTCTCAGCGGGGGAGATCCTACGAGCAGTACTTC. Translated: CASSSQRGRSYEQYF.

This chain uses TRBV9 with TRBJ1-2; D gene ambiguous. Germline-derived CDR1 and CDR2 are SGDLS and YYNGEE. Trimming left V 0 bases short and J 4 bases short, with 13 bases between. The CDR3 covers 15 residues. The CDR3 DNA reads as TGTGCCAGCAGCGTAGACCCCACAGCTTCCTATGGCTACACCTTC. This encodes CASSVDPTASYGYTF.

This chain connects TRBV29-1 to TRBJ2-1, with 11 bases matching TRBD2. Germline values: CDR1 SQVTM, CDR2 ANQGSEA. J was trimmed by 10 bases and V by 5 bases; bases with no gene match: 10. The CDR3 length is 14 residues. CDR3 in amino acids: CSVSPRLAGREQFF. The CDR3 DNA follows: TGCAGCGTTTCTCCCCGACTAGCGGGAAGAGAGCAGTTCTTC.

This rearrangement joins TRBV10-3 to TRBJ1-6; 9 bases align to TRBD1. The CDR3 extends over 14 amino acids. With 6 bases clipped from V and 5 bases from J, the junction kept 2 bases outside the gene matches. Germline CDR1 is ENHRY and CDR2 is SYGVKD. The CDR3 here is CAIRRDRDNSPLHF. As DNA, the CDR3 is TGTGCCATCAGGAGGGACAGGGATAATTCACCCCTCCACTTT.

This clone was seen only once. The chain joins TRBV19 to TRBJ1-2; weak D call: TRBD1 (6 bases). The length of the CDR3 is 15 residues. Between the trimmed V and J ends, which lost 5 bases and 4 bases, there was a span of 17 bases. Germline values: CDR1 LNHDA, CDR2 SQIVND (reference sequence). The CDR3 region is CASSFYREISYGYTF. The CDR3 nucleotides are TGTGCCAGTAGTTTTTACAGGGAAATCAGCTATGGCTACACCTTC.

The J gene is TRBJ1-1, the V gene TRBV6-1, with TRBD1 matching over 10 bases. The CDR3 extends over 13 amino acids. The V segment lost 1 base and the J segment 10 bases; nucleotides outside the gene matches: 3. Per germline, CDR1 MNHNS and CDR2 SASEGT. CDR3 sequence (DNA): TGTGCCAGCAGTGAAGAAGACAGGGGGCCAGCTTTCTTT. It specifies CASSEEDRGPAFF.

The V gene is TRBV11-2, the J gene TRBJ2-5; 7 bases fit TRBD2. CDR3 length equals 14 residues. From germline, CDR1 is SGHAT and CDR2 FQNNGV. The J segment lost 5 bases and the V segment lost 2 bases, leaving 5 bases of the junction unmatched. This CDR3 is CASSLSDGRETQYF. The CDR3 DNA reads TGTGCCAGCAGCTTAAGTGACGGGAGGGAGACCCAGTACTTC.

CDR3 in DNA: TGTGCCAGCAGCCCGGGACTAGCGGGACGGGGAGATACGCAGTATTTT. Translated, it gives CASSPGLAGRGDTQYF. The J gene is TRBJ2-3, the V gene TRBV7-9, with TRBD2 matching over 13 bases. The CDR3 runs to 16 residues. Germline CDR1 SEHNR, CDR2 FQNEAQ (reference sequence). The V and J ends lost 5 bases and 5 bases, in that order; junction bases with no gene match: 7. Using reference TRBV7-9 and TRBJ2-3 for the parts outside the CDR3, the full variable domain is DTGVSQNPRHKITKRGQNVTFRCDPISEHNRLYWYRQTLGQGPEFLTYFQNEAQLEKSRLLSDRFSAERPKGSFSTLEIQRTEQGDSAMYLCASSPGLAGRGDTQYFGPGTRLTVL.

This chain connects TRBV19 to TRBJ2-5; perhaps TRBD1 as D (5 bases). Judging by the DNA end, TRBJ2-7 fits better; the J call may be wrong. The length of the CDR3 is 13 residues. CDR1 is LNHDA, CDR2 SQIVND, per germline (reference sequence). DNA of the CDR3: TGTGCCAGTAGTCGAGACAGTACCTACGAGCAGTACTTC. The encoded protein is CASSRDSTYEQYF.